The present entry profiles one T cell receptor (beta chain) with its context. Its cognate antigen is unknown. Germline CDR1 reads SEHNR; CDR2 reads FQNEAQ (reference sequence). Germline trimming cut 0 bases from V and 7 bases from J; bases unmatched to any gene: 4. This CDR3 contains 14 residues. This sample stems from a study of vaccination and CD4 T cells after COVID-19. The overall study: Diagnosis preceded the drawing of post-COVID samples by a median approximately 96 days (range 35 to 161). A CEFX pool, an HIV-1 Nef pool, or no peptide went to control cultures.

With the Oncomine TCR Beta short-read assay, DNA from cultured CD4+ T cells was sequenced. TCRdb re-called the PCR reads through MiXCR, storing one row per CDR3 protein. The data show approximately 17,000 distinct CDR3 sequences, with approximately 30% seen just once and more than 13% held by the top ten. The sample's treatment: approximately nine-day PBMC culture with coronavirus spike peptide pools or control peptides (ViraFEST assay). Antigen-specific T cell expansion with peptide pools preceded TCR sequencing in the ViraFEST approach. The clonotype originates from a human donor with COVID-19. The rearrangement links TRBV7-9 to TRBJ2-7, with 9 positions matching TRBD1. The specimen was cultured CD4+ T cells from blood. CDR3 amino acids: CASSLAGTGREQYF. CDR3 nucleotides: TGTGCCAGCAGCTTAGCCGGGACAGGGCGGGAGCAGTACTTC.